Included here is one T cell receptor (beta chain) sequence, with context. This sample is part of a study of blood T cell repertoires in COVID-19. Overall study: Sources were T cells, B-cell-depleted T cells, or PBMCs; the material itself was cDNA or gDNA.

How the authors handled the data: Amplification from reference gene primers served as the basis for estimated nucleated cell counts. Data came from immunoSEQ multiplex PCR; TCRdb stores just in-frame clones and leaves some out. The DNA was the basis for D and trimming; V, J and clone size are from that table. Altogether under 200,000 clones are present, under 80% being singletons, with the ten largest covering approximately 3%. Sequenced input: peripheral blood. The origin of this receptor is a woman over 75 with acute or convalescent COVID-19.

The CDR3 DNA sequence: TGTGCCAGCAGCAAAGAAAGGACAGGCCTTGAGACCCAGTACTTC. This codes for CASSKERTGLETQYF. This rearrangement joins TRBV21-1 to TRBJ2-5; the D segment call TRBD1 is taken from the table without a DNA check. TRBV21-1 is an annotated pseudogene. This CDR3 region has 15 residues.